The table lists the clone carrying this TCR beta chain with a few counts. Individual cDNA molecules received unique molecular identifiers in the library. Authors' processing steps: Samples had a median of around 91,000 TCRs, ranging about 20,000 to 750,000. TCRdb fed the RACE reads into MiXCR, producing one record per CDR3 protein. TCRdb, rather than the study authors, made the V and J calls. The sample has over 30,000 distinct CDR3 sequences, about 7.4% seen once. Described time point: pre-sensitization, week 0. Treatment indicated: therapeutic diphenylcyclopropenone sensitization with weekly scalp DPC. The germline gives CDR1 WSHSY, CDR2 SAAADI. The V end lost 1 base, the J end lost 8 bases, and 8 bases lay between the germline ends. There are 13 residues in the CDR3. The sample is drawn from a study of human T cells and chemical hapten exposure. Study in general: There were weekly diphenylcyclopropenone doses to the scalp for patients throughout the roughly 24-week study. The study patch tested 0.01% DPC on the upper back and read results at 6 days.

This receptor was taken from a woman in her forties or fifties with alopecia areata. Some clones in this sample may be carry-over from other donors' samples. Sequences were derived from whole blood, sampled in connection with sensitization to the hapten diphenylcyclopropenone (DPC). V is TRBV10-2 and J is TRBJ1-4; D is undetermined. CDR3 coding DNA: TGCGCCAGCAGTGAGTTGGCTCCGGAAAAACTGTTTTTT. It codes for CASSELAPEKLFF.